Listed here are 21 T cell receptor beta chains from one sample, sequenced in a study of control samples from healthy donors and cancer patients. This table comes from immunoSEQ multiplex PCR, and its TCRdb copy is limited to in-frame clones, with some not included. The sample yields roughly 180,000 clones, approximately 92% seen once. The sequencing sample was made of blood. The origin of the receptors is an older woman in good health.

The J gene is TRBJ1-2, the V gene TRBV3-1 (or the pseudogene TRBV3-2); 9 nucleotides align to TRBD1. The germline CDR1 and CDR2 sequences are LGHDT and YNNKEL (reference sequence). V shed 2 bases and J 8 bases; nucleotides not matched to a gene: 9. This CDR3 region has 15 residues. The CDR3 sequence is CASSQQGQGFWGYTF. The CDR3 DNA reads TGTGCCAGCAGCCAACAGGGACAGGGATTTTGGGGCTACACCTTC.

This clone was detected only a few times. The chain has TRBV4-1 and TRBJ1-6; D remains ambiguous. The germline V and J ends were trimmed by 3 bases and 7 bases, with 16 bases remaining between them. The V gene's germline CDR1 is MGHRA and CDR2 YSYEKL. The CDR3 has 16 residues. The CDR3 nucleotides are TGCGCCAGCAGCCAGATCCGCCGCGGTGGGAATTCACCCCTCCACTTT. Its protein is CASSQIRRGGNSPLHF.

The chain is built from TRBV13 and TRBJ2-3; tentatively, D is TRBD2 (5 bases). The V end lost 6 bases, the J end lost 3 bases, and 10 bases lay between the germline ends. CDR3 size: 13 residues. Germline assignment: CDR1 PRHDT and CDR2 FYEKMQ (reference sequence). In DNA form, the CDR3 reads TGTGCCAGCAGGCGCCTAGCTACAGATACGCAGTATTTT. Translated, it gives CASRRLATDTQYF. Full variable domain (rest looked up from reference TRBV13 and TRBJ2-3): AAGVIQSPRHLIKEKRETATLKCYPIPRHDTVYWYQQGPGQDPQFLISFYEKMQSDKGSIPDRFSAQQFSDYHSELNMSSLELGDSALYFCASRRLATDTQYFGPGTRLTVL.

This chain uses TRBV19 with TRBJ1-2; D is unclear. V lost 6 bases, J lost 3 bases, and 11 bases lay in between. Germline V lookup: CDR1 LNHDA, CDR2 SQIVND (reference sequence). The CDR3 loop spans 13 amino acids. CDR3 amino acids: CASSADFYYGYTF. The CDR3 region has the DNA TGTGCCAGTAGCGCAGACTTTTACTATGGCTACACCTTC.

The chain joins TRBV24-1 to TRBJ2-1; 9 bases map to TRBD1. CDR3 length: 15 residues. The germline V gene has CDR1 KGHDR and CDR2 SFDVKD. J gave up 10 bases and V 4 bases, and 10 bases lay outside the gene matches. The CDR3 loop reads CATSDTTGGVFEQFF. The CDR3 DNA reads as TGTGCCACCAGTGACACCACAGGGGGCGTCTTCGAGCAGTTCTTC.

The J gene is TRBJ1-3, the V gene TRBV25-1; TRBD1 agrees at 12 bases. The V segment lost 4 bases and the J segment 6 bases; nucleotides outside the gene matches: 7. Germline V gene data show CDR1 as MGHDK and CDR2 as SYGVNS. The CDR3 loop spans 16 amino acids. The CDR3 loop is CASSGPGQGAENTIYF. The CDR3 nucleotides read TGTGCCAGCAGTGGCCCGGGACAGGGGGCTGAAAACACCATATATTTT.

CDR3 amino acids: CASRRTDGTQYF. The CDR3 region has the DNA TGTGCCAGCAGAAGAACTGATGGGACCCAGTACTTC. V usage is TRBV2 and J usage is TRBJ2-5; D gene ambiguous. Trimming took off 6 bases at V and 7 bases at J, with 12 bases between the two ends. Germline-derived CDR1 and CDR2 are SNHLY and FYNNEI. The CDR3 is 12 amino acids.

V is TRBV15 and J is TRBJ1-5; perhaps TRBD1 as D (6 bases). From germline, CDR1 is LNHNV and CDR2 YYDKDF (reference sequence). This CDR3 is built from 16 residues. V was clipped by 0 bases and J by 3 bases, with 12 bases between them. The CDR3 here is CATSREGRQVNQPQHF. The CDR3 DNA reads as TGTGCCACCAGCAGAGAAGGCCGACAGGTCAATCAGCCCCAGCATTTT.

The V gene is TRBV30, the J gene TRBJ1-1; D unclear. V lost 1 base, J lost 5 bases, and 8 bases lay in between. The CDR3 is made up of 12 amino acids. The V gene's germline CDR1 is GTSNPN and CDR2 SVGIG (reference sequence). The CDR3 reads CAWSGAETEAFF. CDR3 coding DNA: TGTGCCTGGAGTGGAGCAGAGACTGAAGCTTTCTTT.

The genes are TRBV11-2 and TRBJ1-1, with 7 bases aligning to TRBD1. The junction had 5 bases not matched to a gene; V was cut back by 6 bases and J by 1 base. CDR3 length: 14 amino acids. Germline CDR1 and CDR2: SGHAT and FQNNGV. The CDR3 coding sequence is TGTGCCAGCAGTTGGGACAGAGAGAACACTGAAGCTTTCTTT. This encodes CASSWDRENTEAFF.

The CDR3 DNA is TGTGCCATCAGTGGACAGCCTACGAGCTCCTACGAGCAGTACTTC. This sequence encodes CAISGQPTSSYEQYF. The chain couples TRBV10-3 to TRBJ2-7, with D maybe TRBD1 (5 bases). Trimming stripped 4 bases from V and 0 bases from J, with 13 bases between. Germline V gene sequence: CDR1 ENHRY, CDR2 SYGVKD. The CDR3 contains 15 residues.

The V call is TRBV2, the J call TRBJ1-1; tentative D call: TRBD1 (5 bases). Per germline, CDR1 SNHLY and CDR2 FYNNEI. The V end lost 8 bases, the J end lost 2 bases, and 15 bases lay between the germline ends. The CDR3 has 14 amino acids. CDR3 DNA sequence: TGTGCCAGCGGGACCCGTAGCCGAAACACTGAAGCTTTCTTT. Its protein product is CASGTRSRNTEAFF.

The chain is built from TRBV7-9 and TRBJ1-2; 7 nucleotides line up with TRBD1. Germline values: CDR1 SEHNR, CDR2 FQNEAQ (reference sequence). Trimming cost V 3 bases and J 3 bases; bases outside gene matches: 13. The CDR3 loop spans 17 amino acids. The CDR3 reads CASSFSRPTGLDYGYTF. The CDR3 DNA is TGTGCCAGCAGCTTTAGTCGCCCGACAGGGTTGGACTATGGCTACACCTTC.

The chain couples TRBV7-3 to TRBJ1-2, with 8 bases lining up with TRBD1. V was clipped by 5 bases and J by 9 bases; unmatched bases: 14. The CDR3 contains 15 residues. Germline V gene lookup returns CDR1 SGHTA and CDR2 FQGTGA. The CDR3 bases are TGTGCCAGCAGCCAAACCGGAGGACAGGGTGTTAGCTACACCTTC. This gives the protein CASSQTGGQGVSYTF.

This clone was seen a single time. The chain recombines TRBV4-3 with TRBJ1-2; tentative D call: TRBD1 (5 bases). The V gene lost 1 base and the J gene lost 3 bases, with 15 bases spanning the gap. The germline V gene has CDR1 LGHNA and CDR2 YSLEER. The CDR3 is made up of 16 amino acids. In DNA form, the CDR3 reads TGCGCCAGCAGCCAAGTTATATCCAGGGCTCACTATGGCTACACCTTC. Its translation: CASSQVISRAHYGYTF.

The V and J genes are TRBV5-1 and TRBJ2-4; D remains ambiguous. V lost 0 bases, J lost 5 bases, and 12 bases lay in between. The CDR3 covers 15 residues. In germline, CDR1 is SGHRS, CDR2 YFSETQ. The chain's CDR3 is CASSLGPDLENIQYF. CDR3 DNA: TGCGCCAGCAGCTTGGGACCAGATTTGGAAAACATTCAGTACTTC.

The chain joins TRBV2 to TRBJ2-5, with a weak D call TRBD2 (5 bases). Germline V gives CDR1 SNHLY, CDR2 FYNNEI. Trimming left V 6 bases short and J 4 bases short, with 9 bases between. This CDR3 has 12 amino acids. This chain's CDR3 is CASRREGETQYF. The CDR3 coding sequence is TGTGCCAGCAGACGGGAAGGAGAGACCCAGTACTTC.

In DNA form, the CDR3 reads TGTGCCATCAGTGAATCCAGGGCCCGTAGTGGGGAGCAGTACTTC. This gives the protein CAISESRARSGEQYF. The rearrangement links TRBV10-3 to TRBJ2-7, with D possibly TRBD1 on 5 matching bases. V was cut by 3 bases and J by 7 bases, with 19 bases left in between. In germline, CDR1 is ENHRY, CDR2 SYGVKD. This CDR3 region has 15 residues.

This chain joins TRBV11-3 and TRBJ1-1; a weak D match, TRBD1 (6 bases). This CDR3 region has 13 residues. Trimming cost V 4 bases and J 4 bases, with 10 bases left between them. The germline gives CDR1 SGHNT, CDR2 YENEEA. Written as DNA, the CDR3 is TGTGCCAGCAGCTCCCAGGGGTTCACTGAAGCTTTCTTT. This codes for CASSSQGFTEAFF.

The rearrangement joins TRBV7-3 to TRBJ2-3; perhaps D is TRBD1 or TRBD2 (6 bases each). The V gene lost 8 bases and the J gene lost 4 bases, with 16 bases spanning the gap. The germline gives CDR1 SGHTA, CDR2 FQGTGA. The CDR3 has 14 amino acids. The CDR3 bases are TGTGCCAGCGGGACTTTAAGGGGGGCAGATACGCAGTATTTT. Translating it yields CASGTLRGADTQYF.

The chain is built from TRBV18 and TRBJ2-7; no clear D gene. Trimming pared 5 bases from V and 2 bases from J, leaving 10 bases between. The CDR3 runs to 13 residues. Germline CDR1 KGHSH, CDR2 LQKENI. This CDR3 reads CASSGVDPYEQYF. The CDR3 DNA reads as TGTGCCAGCTCAGGGGTGGACCCCTACGAGCAGTACTTC.